This section outlines one TCR beta chain sequence together with its context. Its specificity is unknown. Trimming removed 5 bases at V and 6 bases at J, with 10 bases between. The CDR3 spans 12 residues. CDR1 is MNHNS, CDR2 SASEGT, per germline. This sample is part of a study of a mutant IDH1 vaccine in newly diagnosed glioma. Study-level background: Treated patients had a mean age of about 44 years and a 62.5% male, around 38% female split. Previous treatment comprised radiotherapy, temozolomide, or both, mostly both.

Time point indicated: baseline, week 1 (first vaccination visit). As for treatment: pre-vaccination baseline after standard-of-care therapy. General study findings and limits: It seemed that pseudoprogression was not linked to changes in the top peripheral T cell clonotypes. Detectable vaccine-induced immune responses arose in 93.3% of patients.

The repertoire was sequenced with immunoSEQ multiplex PCR; TCRdb's copy has only in-frame clones and lacks some. Of around 100,000 clones listed, over 75% were seen once; the top ten hold less than 5.5%. The sequencing used PBMCs, collected from a glioma patient treated with radiotherapy, temozolomide or both. The clonotype originates from a man between 40 and 49 years old with glioma. Some clones in this sample may be carry-over from other donors' samples. The chain uses TRBV6-1 and TRBJ1-2, with no clear D. This CDR3 reads CASSRVVNGYTF. CDR3 coding DNA: TGTGCCAGCAGTCGGGTTGTGAATGGCTACACCTTC.